The 5 T cell receptor beta chains given below trace back to one sample, sequenced in a study of cytomegalovirus exposure and HLA in healthy donors. It was with 60 Vbeta and 13 Jbeta primers that the PCR ran. The protocol was immunoSEQ multiplex PCR, while the TCRdb copy is restricted to in-frame clones and leaves out a portion. The repertoire includes about 140,000 clones, 82% of them detected once, and more than 2.5% sits in the top ten. Sequences were obtained from PBMCs. All receptors come from a man aged 18 to 29 in good health and CMV-seropositive.

V gene TRBV2 combines with J gene TRBJ2-3; 9 bases map to TRBD2. This CDR3 has 14 amino acids. Unmatched junction bases numbered 9, after V lost 8 bases and J lost 6 bases. Germline V gene lookup returns CDR1 SNHLY and CDR2 FYNNEI. The CDR3 loop reads CASWGSGRGDTQYF. The CDR3 DNA reads TGTGCCAGCTGGGGTAGCGGGAGAGGCGATACGCAGTATTTT. The whole variable domain, remainder taken from reference TRBV2 and TRBJ2-3, is EPEVTQTPSHQVTQMGQEVILRCVPISNHLYFYWYRQILGQKVEFLVSFYNNEISEKSEIFDDQFSVERPDGSNFTLKIRSTKLEDSAMYFCASWGSGRGDTQYFGPGTRLTVL.

The chain links TRBV9 to TRBJ2-1; perhaps TRBD2 as D (6 bases). The V end was cut by 3 bases, the J end by 8 bases, with 21 bases between. This CDR3 has 16 residues. Germline CDR1 SGDLS, CDR2 YYNGEE. The DNA for the CDR3 is TGTGCCAGCAGCGCGGGAGACTGGGCCCGAGGAGATGAGCAGTTCTTC. This encodes CASSAGDWARGDEQFF.

This clone was seen more than once but under ten times. V usage is TRBV18 and J usage is TRBJ2-7; unclear D gene. The CDR3 is 15 amino acids. The germline V gene has CDR1 KGHSH and CDR2 LQKENI. The V end was cut by 6 bases, the J end by 0 bases, with 15 bases between. The CDR3 coding sequence is TGTGCCAGCTCCCCCTCTCCCCGGAGCTCCTACGAGCAGTACTTC. Amino acids: CASSPSPRSSYEQYF.

The chain carries TRBV5-4 and TRBJ2-7; 7 nucleotides line up with TRBD2. CDR1 is SGHNT and CDR2 is YYREEE in the germline V gene (reference sequence). Unmatched junction bases numbered 7, after V lost 0 bases and J lost 4 bases. The CDR3 runs to 15 residues. In DNA, the CDR3 is TGTGCCAGCAGCTTGGGTACAGGACTAGGGTACGAGCAGTACTTC. It translates to CASSLGTGLGYEQYF.

The V and J genes are TRBV12-5 and TRBJ1-3; D not resolved. The CDR3 has 14 amino acids. V lost 3 bases to trimming and J lost 2 bases, with 8 bases between them. The germline V gene encodes CDR1 LGHNT and CDR2 FRNRAP. CDR3 DNA sequence: TGTGCTAGTGGTTTAGCCTCGACTGGAAACACCATATATTTT. Its translation is CASGLASTGNTIYF.